Listed here are 30 T cell receptor beta chains from one sample, sequenced in a study of CD8+CD57+ T cells in acquired aplastic anemia. Selection for sequencing was limited to patients who had shown CD8+CD57+ cell expansion by flow cytometry. The use of genomic DNA as template underpinned the TCR beta VDJ and CDR3 profiling. TCRdb processed the reads anew with MiXCR; each CDR3 protein has one entry. This sample has 150,000 to 200,000 distinct CDR3 sequences, with about 48% found just once. Sequencing was performed on sorted CD4+, CD8+, or CD8+CD57+ T cells (not recorded which) from PBMCs. All receptors come from a human donor with aplastic anemia.

J is TRBJ2-1 and V is TRBV7-9; D unclear. The CDR3 covers 13 residues. Trimming cost V 9 bases and J 8 bases, with 17 bases left between them. Germline loops: CDR1 SEHNR, CDR2 FQNEAQ (reference sequence). The CDR3 loop is CASSSNFFYEQFF. Written as DNA, the CDR3 is TGTGCCAGTAGTAGCAACTTCTTCTATGAGCAGTTCTTC. Together with reference TRBV7-9 and TRBJ2-1, the CDR3 gives the full variable domain: DTGVSQNPRHKITKRGQNVTFRCDPISEHNRLYWYRQTLGQGPEFLTYFQNEAQLEKSRLLSDRFSAERPKGSFSTLEIQRTEQGDSAMYLCASSSNFFYEQFFGPGTRLTVL.

This rearrangement joins TRBV15 to TRBJ2-7; TRBD2 agrees at 8 bases. Germline V gives CDR1 LNHNV, CDR2 YYDKDF (reference sequence). V was clipped by 8 bases and J by 4 bases; unmatched bases: 13. The CDR3 contains 15 residues. For the CDR3, the DNA is TGTGCCACCCGGGGCGCGGGGGGACATCCTTACGAGCAGTACTTC. Protein sequence: CATRGAGGHPYEQYF.

The sample holds many counts of this clonotype. The rearrangement uses TRBV7-2 and TRBJ2-7, with D hard to call. The germline V gene encodes CDR1 SGHTA and CDR2 FQGNSA. The CDR3 is 15 residues long. V was cut by 5 bases and J by 5 bases, with 19 bases left in between. CDR3 protein: CASSPEAVLGNEQYF. CDR3 coding DNA: TGTGCCAGCAGCCCCGAGGCGGTCCTGGGGAACGAGCAGTACTTC.

This chain joins TRBV15 and TRBJ2-5; D is unclear. Between the trimmed V and J ends, which lost 0 bases and 1 base, there was a span of 12 bases. The CDR3 is 16 amino acids. Germline loops: CDR1 LNHNV, CDR2 YYDKDF (reference sequence). CDR3 in amino acids: CATSRDLGHTQETQYF. In nucleotides, the CDR3 is TGTGCCACCAGCAGAGATTTAGGTCATACCCAAGAGACCCAGTACTTC.

V gene TRBV2 combines with J gene TRBJ2-5, with D possibly being TRBD2 (6 bases). From germline, CDR1 is SNHLY and CDR2 FYNNEI. This CDR3 is 14 amino acids long. V was clipped by 2 bases and J by 3 bases, with 10 bases between them. CDR3 coding DNA: TGTGCCAGCAGTGAAAAGGCGGGGAAAGAGACCCAGTACTTC. It translates to CASSEKAGKETQYF.

The sample holds many counts of this clonotype. V is TRBV6-4 and J is TRBJ2-7, with TRBD1 identical over 9 bases. Germline-derived CDR1 and CDR2 are MRHNA and SNTAGT. V gave up 6 bases and J gave up 3 bases; unmatched junction bases: 6. This CDR3 spans 14 amino acids. CDR3 sequence (DNA): TGTGCCAGCAGGCCGGGACAGGGATGCTACGAGCAGTACTTC. Residues: CASRPGQGCYEQYF.

This clonotype was found many times. The V gene is TRBV7-2, the J gene TRBJ1-5; TRBD1 aligns across 12 bases. The CDR3 length is 15 residues. J was trimmed by 6 bases and V by 5 bases; bases with no gene match: 5. Germline V gives CDR1 SGHTA, CDR2 FQGNSA. The CDR3 protein is CASSRGTGGGQPQHF. CDR3 DNA: TGTGCCAGCAGCCGAGGGACAGGGGGCGGTCAGCCCCAGCATTTT.

The chain joins TRBV9 to TRBJ2-1; 9 bases are shared with TRBD1. The CDR3 has 15 amino acids. Germline trimming cut 3 bases from V and 7 bases from J; bases unmatched to any gene: 8. Germline V gene sequence: CDR1 SGDLS, CDR2 YYNGEE. CDR3 bases: TGTGCCAGCAGCGCTCCGGGACAGGGAGGGAATGAGCAGTTCTTC. Translation gives CASSAPGQGGNEQFF.

In this sample, this clonotype turned up once. The junction differs from germline at one of its ends, possibly a read error. This sequence joins TRBV2 and TRBJ1-3; no firm D call. Looked up from germline, CDR1 is SNHLY and CDR2 is FYNNEI. CDR3 length equals 14 residues. CDR3 DNA: TGTGCCAGCAGTGAAAGTCCGGCTGGAAGCACCATATATTTT. Protein sequence: CASSESPAGSTIYF.

This rearrangement joins TRBV19 to TRBJ2-6; 11 bases agree with TRBD1. The germline gives CDR1 LNHDA, CDR2 SQIVND (reference sequence). The V and J ends lost 5 bases and 2 bases, in that order; junction bases with no gene match: 5. The CDR3 contains 17 residues. The CDR3 DNA reads TGTGCCAGTAGTTTCGGACAGGGGGCGGCTGGGGCCAACGTCCTGACTTTC. Residues: CASSFGQGAAGANVLTF.

This clonotype was counted at least ten times. The rearrangement links TRBV20-1 to TRBJ1-2; 7 nucleotides align to TRBD1. This CDR3 has 11 amino acids. The V and J ends lost 5 bases and 6 bases, in that order; junction bases with no gene match: 3. Germline CDR1 and CDR2: DFQATT and SNEGSKA (reference sequence). This CDR3 reads CSAYDRDGYTF. CDR3 nucleotides: TGCAGTGCTTACGACAGGGATGGCTACACCTTC.

This clonotype was seen a few times. A much larger clone sits a single nucleotide away, making a read error possible. The rearrangement links TRBV7-3 to TRBJ2-7; a possible D gene is TRBD1 (5 bases). CDR1 SGHTA and CDR2 FQGTGA come from the germline V gene. The CDR3 consists of 14 residues. The DNA for the CDR3 is TGTGCCAGCAGCTTAAACCCCGGACAAGACGAGCGGTACTTC. Translated: CASSLNPGQDERYF.

This rearrangement joins TRBV2 to TRBJ2-7, with a weak D call TRBD1 (7 bases). The V end was cut by 9 bases, the J end by 3 bases, with 15 bases between. Germline V gives CDR1 SNHLY, CDR2 FYNNEI. The CDR3 runs 13 residues. CDR3: CARGGQFLYEQYF. In nucleotides, the CDR3 is TGTGCCAGGGGGGGACAGTTCCTCTACGAGCAGTACTTC.

V and J are TRBV15 and TRBJ2-7; 7 bases line up with TRBD2. The CDR3 totals 16 residues. From germline, CDR1 is LNHNV and CDR2 YYDKDF (reference sequence). With 3 bases clipped from V and 6 bases from J, the junction kept 14 bases outside the gene matches. In DNA, the CDR3 is TGTGCCACCAGCAGTGGGCGGGGGAGGGCCCTCCGCGAGCAGTACTTC. Residues: CATSSGRGRALREQYF. Filled out from reference TRBV15 and TRBJ2-7, the complete variable domain reads DAMVIQNPRYQVTQFGKPVTLSCSQTLNHNVMYWYQQKSSQAPKLLFHYYDKDFNNEADTPDNFQSRRPNTSFCFLDIRSPGLGDTAMYLCATSSGRGRALREQYFGPGTRLTVT.

V and J are TRBV5-8 and TRBJ1-1; no firm D call. Trimming removed 3 bases at V and 0 bases at J, with 12 bases between. This CDR3 spans 15 amino acids. Germline CDR1 is SGHTS and CDR2 is YDEGEE. The CDR3 sequence is CASSSERRMNTEAFF. The CDR3 coding sequence is TGTGCCAGCAGCTCCGAACGTAGAATGAACACTGAAGCTTTCTTT. Full variable domain (outside the CDR3, taken from reference TRBV5-8 and TRBJ1-1): EAGVTQSPTHLIKTRGQQATLRCSPISGHTSVYWYQQALGLGLQFLLWYDEGEERNRGNFPPRFSGRQFPNYSSELNVNALELEDSALYLCASSSERRMNTEAFFGQGTRLTVV.

This clonotype was seen at least ten times. The V gene is TRBV12-3 or TRBV12-4, the J gene TRBJ2-1, with no clear D. The CDR3 is 10 residues long. The V and J ends lost 4 bases and 8 bases respectively, with 3 bases between them. In nucleotides, the CDR3 is TGTGCCAGCAGTTCGGATGAGCAGTTCTTC. Translated, it gives CASSSDEQFF.

In its sample, this clonotype was seen many times. The chain employs TRBV5-1 and TRBJ1-2, with TRBD1 as a possible D gene (5 bases). Germline CDR1 and CDR2: SGHRS and YFSETQ. V was clipped by 1 base and J by 4 bases, with 14 bases between them. This CDR3 has 15 residues. CDR3 DNA sequence: TGCGCCAGCAGCTTGATTGGGGAGGGGCTCTATGGCTACACCTTC. This codes for CASSLIGEGLYGYTF.

This chain connects TRBV5-1 to TRBJ2-3, with 7 nucleotides matching TRBD2. The germline CDR1 and CDR2 sequences are SGHRS and YFSETQ. This CDR3 comprises 17 residues. Trimming took 4 bases from V and 0 from J; bases not matched to a gene: 11. In DNA, the CDR3 is TGCGCCAGCAGCCCGCCACTAGCGTCAGTTAGCACAGATACGCAGTATTTT. This encodes CASSPPLASVSTDTQYF. Based on the CDR3 plus reference TRBV5-1 and TRBJ2-3, the full variable domain is KAGVTQTPRYLIKTRGQQVTLSCSPISGHRSVSWYQQTPGQGLQFLFEYFSETQRNKGNFPGRFSGRQFSNSRSEMNVSTLELGDSALYLCASSPPLASVSTDTQYFGPGTRLTVL.

V usage is TRBV19 and J usage is TRBJ2-3; 7 bases line up with TRBD2. J was trimmed by 5 bases and V by 8 bases; bases with no gene match: 1. Germline assignment: CDR1 LNHDA and CDR2 SQIVND (reference sequence). The CDR3 is made up of 11 amino acids. CDR3 DNA: TGTGCCAGTGGCGGGGGAGATACGCAGTATTTT. Translated, it gives CASGGGDTQYF.

Written as DNA, the CDR3 is TGCGCCAGCAGTGAGTCGAACAGGGAAGAGACCCAGTACTTC. Protein product: CASSESNREETQYF. The chain carries TRBV10-2 and TRBJ2-5; maybe TRBD1 (6 bases). Germline CDR1 WSHSY, CDR2 SAAADI. Trimming shortened V by 0 bases and J by 3 bases, and 8 bases separated the two germline ends. The CDR3 runs 14 residues.

The chain employs TRBV20-1 and TRBJ1-4, with 9 bases fitting TRBD1. Germline trimming cut 3 bases from V and 6 bases from J; bases unmatched to any gene: 2. CDR3 length: 13 amino acids. Germline values: CDR1 DFQATT, CDR2 SNEGSKA (reference sequence). The CDR3 loop is CSASGTGYEKLFF. In DNA, the CDR3 is TGCAGTGCTAGCGGGACAGGGTATGAAAAACTGTTTTTT.

The V gene is TRBV10-2, the J gene TRBJ2-1; 10 nucleotides line up with TRBD2. Germline-derived CDR1 and CDR2 are WSHSY and SAAADI. V trimming: 1 base; J trimming: 10 bases; junction bases outside the gene matches: 10. This CDR3 spans 16 amino acids. In DNA, the CDR3 is TGCGCCAGCAGTGAGTGGGGACTAGCGAGAGGGGTGGAGCAGTTCTTC. As protein: CASSEWGLARGVEQFF.

This clonotype was found many times. J is TRBJ2-7 and V is TRBV4-3, with D maybe TRBD2 (6 bases). The CDR3 totals 15 residues. Germline assignment: CDR1 LGHNA and CDR2 YSLEER. The V end was cut by 1 base, the J end by 3 bases, with 13 bases between. The CDR3 spells CASSQVEEGGYEQYF. The DNA of the CDR3 is TGCGCCAGCAGCCAAGTGGAGGAGGGAGGCTACGAGCAGTACTTC.

This clonotype appeared many times. This rearrangement joins TRBV20-1 to TRBJ1-2; D gene unclear. V lost 0 bases and J 4 bases, leaving 9 bases between the germline ends. Per germline, CDR1 DFQATT and CDR2 SNEGSKA (reference sequence). The CDR3 is 13 amino acids. DNA for the CDR3: TGCAGTGCTAGAGAACAGTTCTCCTATGGCTACACCTTC. Encoded protein: CSAREQFSYGYTF.

The chain carries TRBV20-1 and TRBJ1-5; D unclear. CDR1 is DFQATT, CDR2 SNEGSKA, per germline (reference sequence). CDR3 length: 15 residues. V lost 2 bases to trimming and J lost 0 bases, with 11 bases between them. CDR3 nucleotide sequence: TGCAGTGCTAGAAGTGCGGCGAATAGCAATCAGCCCCAGCATTTT. This sequence encodes CSARSAANSNQPQHF.

This clonotype was counted only a few times. With a much larger clone just one base away, this may be a read error. This rearrangement joins TRBV20-1 to TRBJ1-1; 9 bases line up with TRBD1. The V gene end was trimmed by 4 bases and the J gene end by 4 bases; junction bases not matched to a gene: 13. The CDR3 is 16 amino acids. Germline assignment: CDR1 DFQATT and CDR2 SNEGSKA (reference sequence). The CDR3 coding sequence is TGCAGTGCTATTCGCCGACAGGGGGTCTCGGGCACTGAAGCTTTCTTT. Protein: CSAIRRQGVSGTEAFF.

This clonotype appeared many times. V is TRBV12-3 or TRBV12-4 and J is TRBJ2-7, with TRBD2 matching 8 bases. The CDR3 totals 15 residues. Germline trimming cut 6 bases from V and 4 bases from J; bases unmatched to any gene: 11. The CDR3 is CASSPLGSGTYEQYF. The CDR3 nucleotides read TGTGCCAGCAGCCCACTGGGTAGCGGGACATACGAGCAGTACTTC.

The rearrangement links TRBV29-1 to TRBJ2-5, with 9 bases matching TRBD1. V was pared by 5 bases and J by 3 bases, with 4 bases of the junction left unmatched. Germline lookup yields CDR1 SQVTM and CDR2 ANQGSEA. CDR3 size: 13 residues. The CDR3 sequence: CSVTDRGEETQYF. As DNA, the CDR3 is TGCAGCGTTACCGACAGGGGGGAAGAGACCCAGTACTTC.

This clonotype was counted a few times. This chain links TRBV7-8 with TRBJ2-3, with D perhaps matching TRBD2 (5 bases). The V gene's germline CDR1 is SGHVS and CDR2 FQNEAQ. This CDR3 comprises 15 residues. V was trimmed by 3 bases and J by 1 base, leaving 11 bases between them. In nucleotides, the CDR3 is TGTGCCAGCAGCTTGGACCTAGCAGGCACAGATACGCAGTATTTT. Its translation is CASSLDLAGTDTQYF.

This clonotype was seen ten or more times. The chain uses TRBV25-1 and TRBJ2-5; possibly TRBD1 for D (6 bases). The V gene's germline CDR1 is MGHDK and CDR2 SYGVNS. The CDR3 is 11 amino acids. Trimming took 10 bases from V and 2 from J, leaving 8 bases between them. The CDR3 loop is CAIGQQETQYF. CDR3 bases: TGTGCCATAGGACAGCAAGAGACCCAGTACTTC.